What follows is one T cell receptor (beta chain) and its context. The data are from a study of cytomegalovirus exposure and HLA in healthy donors. Unmatched junction bases numbered 7, after V lost 6 bases and J lost 3 bases. The CDR3 contains 15 residues. Germline assignment: CDR1 LNHDA and CDR2 SQIVND (reference sequence). The PCR had 60 Vbeta and 13 Jbeta primers. Sequencing used immunoSEQ multiplex PCR; TCRdb keeps in-frame clones, though not all of them. The sample carries approximately 150,000 clones, over 80% recorded once. The V gene is TRBV19, the J gene TRBJ2-5; 10 positions agree with TRBD2. Sequencing used PBMCs. This clonotype originated in a woman younger than 45 in good health and CMV-seronegative. CDR3 DNA: TGTGCCAGTAGCCCTAGCGGGAGTAGGGAAGAGACCCAGTACTTC. This translates into CASSPSGSREETQYF.